This T cell receptor (beta chain) was sequenced for a study of T cell changes during pregnancy in multiple sclerosis. Libraries were prepared by immunoSEQ multiplex PCR; TCRdb keeps only in-frame clonotypes and omits some of them. Of some 35,000 clones listed, more than 70% are singletons. Germline loops: CDR1 MRHNA, CDR2 SNTAGT. The CDR3 has 15 residues. V lost 4 bases, J lost 4 bases, and 2 bases stayed unmatched. The J gene is TRBJ2-3, the V gene TRBV6-4; 13 nucleotides line up with TRBD2. This receptor was obtained from a female donor in good health, enrolled as a control in a pregnancy study. The specimen comprised CD4+ T cells from peripheral blood mononuclear cells, sampled after pregnancy. CDR3 region: CASSVLAGGPDTQYF. The CDR3 DNA follows: TGTGCCAGCAGTGTACTAGCGGGGGGGCCAGATACGCAGTATTTT.